One and the same sample provided the 21 T cell receptor beta chains below, sequenced in a study of T cell repertoires in cytomegalovirus infection. No antigens are known for them. One entry per CDR3 protein, called by TCRdb with MiXCR from the reads. The sample holds more than 250,000 distinct CDR3 sequences, more than 20% seen once. Here the sequenced sample was cultured PBMCs, taken from culture after CMV antigen stimulation. The receptors were sampled from a human donor in good health (CMV status not recorded). Some clones in this sample may be carry-over from other donors' samples.

This clonotype was observed a handful of times. This chain joins TRBV7-9 and TRBJ2-3, with D unresolved. V lost 8 bases, J lost 1 base, and 10 bases lay in between. Germline-derived CDR1 and CDR2 are SEHNR and FQNEAQ (reference sequence). The CDR3 totals 13 residues. CDR3 DNA: TGTGCCAGCCCCCTGGTGGGCACAGATACGCAGTATTTT. Protein: CASPLVGTDTQYF.

There are many counts of this clonotype. V gene TRBV20-1 combines with J gene TRBJ1-5, with D uncertain. CDR3 size: 17 residues. Trimming cost V 6 bases and J 0 bases, with 21 bases left between them. Germline loops: CDR1 DFQATT, CDR2 SNEGSKA (reference sequence). CDR3 DNA sequence: TGCAGTGCGACTCGGGTAGCTCGAGAAAGTAGCAATCAGCCCCAGCATTTT. Its protein is CSATRVARESSNQPQHF.

This clonotype was detected ten times or more. V gene TRBV7-2 combines with J gene TRBJ2-2; 15 bases match TRBD2. Germline CDR1 and CDR2: SGHTA and FQGNSA. J gave up 2 bases and V 1 base, and 2 bases lay outside the gene matches. The CDR3 spans 18 residues. The CDR3 DNA sequence: TGTGCCAGCAGCTTAGGGACTAGCGGGAGGGCCAACACCGGGGAGCTGTTTTTT. Translation: CASSLGTSGRANTGELFF.

This clonotype was observed once. The chain combines TRBV28 with TRBJ2-1; TRBD2 agrees at 11 bases. The CDR3 runs 15 residues. V was clipped by 3 bases and J by 7 bases; unmatched bases: 5. From germline, CDR1 is MDHEN and CDR2 SYDVKM. Written as DNA, the CDR3 is TGTGCCAGCAGTTTTTTACTAGCGGGAGTAAATGAGCAGTTCTTC. Amino acid sequence: CASSFLLAGVNEQFF. The whole variable domain, filled in from reference TRBV28 and TRBJ2-1, reads DVKVTQSSRYLVKRTGEKVFLECVQDMDHENMFWYRQDPGLGLRLIYFSYDVKMKEKGDIPEGYSVSREKKERFSLILESASTNQTSMYLCASSFLLAGVNEQFFGPGTRLTVL.

This clonotype was counted a few times. This chain connects TRBV6-2 or TRBV6-3 to TRBJ2-6; D perhaps matches TRBD1 (5 bases). The CDR3 is 15 residues long. V lost 7 bases, J lost 0 bases, and 10 bases lay in between. CDR1 and CDR2 (germline): MNHEY, SVGEGT. CDR3 sequence reads: CASKPRVSGANVLTF. CDR3 in DNA: TGTGCCAGCAAACCCAGGGTCTCTGGGGCCAACGTCCTGACTTTC.

This clonotype was seen a handful of times. The chain links TRBV28 to TRBJ2-2, with D unresolved. Trimming removed 10 bases from V and 0 bases from J, with 3 bases in between. The CDR3 spans 11 residues. Germline loops: CDR1 MDHEN, CDR2 SYDVKM. Written as DNA, the CDR3 is TGTGCCATCGCGAACACCGGGGAGCTGTTTTTT. Translation gives CAIANTGELFF.

The table lists this clonotype with a few counts. This sequence joins TRBV6-6 and TRBJ1-5; 9 bases are a match to TRBD1. The CDR3 length is 17 residues. Germline loops: CDR1 MNHNY, CDR2 SVGAGI (reference sequence). V shed 4 bases and J 6 bases; nucleotides not matched to a gene: 13. CDR3 sequence reads: CASSSGGGQGNVQPQHF. The CDR3 bases are TGTGCCAGCAGTTCTGGCGGGGGACAGGGTAATGTTCAGCCCCAGCATTTT.

The rearrangement links TRBV18 to TRBJ1-2, with 8 bases aligning to TRBD1. J was trimmed by 0 bases and V by 4 bases; bases with no gene match: 7. The CDR3 extends over 16 amino acids. From germline, CDR1 is KGHSH and CDR2 LQKENI. DNA of the CDR3: TGTGCCAGCTCACGCACCGGGACAGGATCTAACTATGGCTACACCTTC. It yields the protein CASSRTGTGSNYGYTF.

This clonotype was detected once. The rearrangement links TRBV3-1 to TRBJ2-2, with D possibly being TRBD1 (5 bases). The CDR3 length is 12 residues. Per the germline V gene, CDR1 is LGHDT and CDR2 is YNNKEL (reference sequence). Trimming pared 5 bases from V and 11 bases from J, leaving 12 bases between. CDR3 amino acids: CASSALDRELFF. Here the CDR3 DNA reads TGTGCCAGCAGCGCCCTTGACAGAGAGCTGTTTTTT.

The chain links TRBV7-9 to TRBJ1-1; a weak D match, TRBD1 (6 bases). V lost 4 bases, J lost 5 bases, and 14 bases lay in between. Germline lookup yields CDR1 SEHNR and CDR2 FQNEAQ (reference sequence). The CDR3 consists of 14 residues. The CDR3 nucleotides read TGTGCCAGCAGCTCATCAACAGGGACGACTGAAGCTTTCTTT. This codes for CASSSSTGTTEAFF. Filled out from reference TRBV7-9 and TRBJ1-1, the complete variable domain reads DTGVSQNPRHKITKRGQNVTFRCDPISEHNRLYWYRQTLGQGPEFLTYFQNEAQLEKSRLLSDRFSAERPKGSFSTLEIQRTEQGDSAMYLCASSSSTGTTEAFFGQGTRLTVV.

V usage is TRBV7-4 and J usage is TRBJ2-7; possibly TRBD1 for D (6 bases). Between the trimmed V and J ends, which lost 3 bases and 4 bases, there was a span of 10 bases. CDR1 is SGHVT and CDR2 is SQSDAQ in the germline V gene. The CDR3 covers 13 residues. CDR3 residues: CASSFKDRYEQYV. CDR3 DNA: TGTGCCAGCAGCTTCAAAGACAGGTACGAGCAGTACGTC.

V and J are TRBV5-6 and TRBJ2-2; D is uncertain. The V gene's germline CDR1 is SGHDT and CDR2 YYEEEE. The CDR3 is 14 amino acids. Trimming stripped 7 bases from V and 1 base from J, with 11 bases between. CDR3 amino acids: CASASPLNTGELFF. CDR3 bases: TGTGCCAGCGCTTCCCCCCTGAACACCGGGGAGCTGTTTTTT.

CDR3 in DNA: TGCGCCAGCAGCTTTGTGGGAGGGTACAATGAGCAGTTCTTC. Amino acid sequence: CASSFVGGYNEQFF. V and J are TRBV5-1 and TRBJ2-1; 7 bases fit TRBD2. The V gene end was trimmed by 2 bases and the J gene end by 4 bases; junction bases not matched to a gene: 3. CDR3 length: 14 amino acids. Germline lookup yields CDR1 SGHRS and CDR2 YFSETQ.

The table lists this clonotype with a few counts. CDR3 loop: CASMWSSDTQYF. Here the CDR3 DNA reads TGCGCCAGCATGTGGAGCTCAGATACGCAGTATTTT. This chain links TRBV4-1 with TRBJ2-3, with D unresolved. The V end was cut by 7 bases, the J end by 4 bases, with 9 bases between. The CDR3 runs 12 residues. Germline V CDR1 and CDR2: MGHRA, YSYEKL.

This clonotype showed up just a few times. The chain is built from TRBV19 and TRBJ2-4; 8 bases are a match to TRBD1. Germline trimming cut 1 base from V and 6 bases from J; bases unmatched to any gene: 2. The CDR3 sequence is 14 residues long. Looked up from germline, CDR1 is LNHDA and CDR2 is SQIVND (reference sequence). The CDR3, as DNA: TGTGCCAGTAGTATAGGTGGACAGGGAAACATTCAGTACTTC. Amino acids: CASSIGGQGNIQYF.

The chain joins TRBV4-1 to TRBJ2-3, with 7 bases aligning to TRBD2. Germline lookup yields CDR1 MGHRA and CDR2 YSYEKL. Trimming at V came to 0 bases and at J to 0 bases, leaving 3 bases not matched to a gene. The CDR3 contains 16 residues. The CDR3 DNA reads TGCGCCAGCAGCCAAGACCCTAGCGGAAGCACAGATACGCAGTATTTT. It is translated as CASSQDPSGSTDTQYF.

This sequence joins TRBV11-2 and TRBJ2-1, with 10 bases lining up with TRBD2. This CDR3 is built from 15 residues. Per the germline V gene, CDR1 is SGHAT and CDR2 is FQNNGV. V shed 4 bases, J shed 9 bases, and the junction held 9 bases outside the gene matches. The CDR3 bases are TGTGCCAGCAGCTCACGTCTAGCGGGAGTTTCTGAGCAGTTCTTC. Its translation is CASSSRLAGVSEQFF.

This clonotype was counted at least ten times. This rearrangement joins TRBV7-2 to TRBJ1-6; 7 bases align to TRBD1. Germline V gives CDR1 SGHTA, CDR2 FQGNSA. Losses at the gene ends were 0 bases for V and 8 bases for J; bases not matched to a gene: 4. The CDR3 loop spans 15 amino acids. The CDR3 sequence: CASSLARDSYSPLHF. The DNA for the CDR3 is TGTGCCAGCAGCTTAGCCCGGGACAGTTATTCACCCCTCCACTTT. Full variable domain (rest looked up from reference TRBV7-2 and TRBJ1-6): GAGVSQSPSNKVTEKGKDVELRCDPISGHTALYWYRQSLGQGLEFLIYFQGNSAPDKSGLPSDRFSAERTGGSVSTLTIQRTQQEDSAVYLCASSLARDSYSPLHFGNGTRLTVT.

This clonotype was counted a few times. The chain employs TRBV5-4 and TRBJ2-1; 9 bases match TRBD2. Trimming took 2 bases from V and 5 from J; bases not matched to a gene: 2. Germline loops: CDR1 SGHNT, CDR2 YYREEE (reference sequence). The CDR3 consists of 14 residues. CDR3 bases: TGTGCCAGCAGCTTACCTAGCGGGAACAATGAGCAGTTCTTC. Translation: CASSLPSGNNEQFF. Full variable domain (rest looked up from reference TRBV5-4 and TRBJ2-1): ETGVTQSPTHLIKTRGQQVTLRCSSQSGHNTVSWYQQALGQGPQFIFQYYREEENGRGNFPPRFSGLQFPNYSSELNVNALELDDSALYLCASSLPSGNNEQFFGPGTRLTVL.

The sample holds a few counts of this clonotype. V is TRBV4-1 and J is TRBJ1-1; the D is unclear. The CDR3 sequence is 14 residues long. The V and J ends lost 1 base and 0 bases respectively, with 6 bases between them. Germline V gives CDR1 MGHRA, CDR2 YSYEKL. CDR3: CASSQGSMNTEAFF. CDR3 DNA: TGCGCCAGCAGCCAAGGTTCGATGAACACTGAAGCTTTCTTT.

The chain uses TRBV6-2 or TRBV6-3 and TRBJ2-7; D remains unclear. The CDR3 is 11 amino acids. Trimming removed 8 bases from V and 2 bases from J, with 7 bases in between. Per the germline V gene, CDR1 is MNHEY and CDR2 is SVGEGT. CDR3 amino acids: CASRTPYEQYF. In nucleotides, the CDR3 is TGTGCCAGCCGGACCCCCTACGAGCAGTACTTC.